Listed here are 28 T cell receptor beta chains from one sample, sequenced in a study of blood T cell repertoires in COVID-19. Measured with immunoSEQ multiplex PCR; TCRdb has only the in-frame clones, and not every one. There are roughly 140,000 clones in the sample; around 80% occur only once, and 6.5% to 9% lies in the top ten. The sequenced sample consisted of peripheral blood. The receptors originated from a woman aged 45 to 65 in a cohort sampled during active or convalescent COVID-19.

This clone was found a few times. The V call is TRBV10-1, the J call TRBJ2-7; possibly TRBD2 for D (6 bases). The CDR3 runs 14 residues. Germline CDR1 is WNHNN and CDR2 is SYGVQD (reference sequence). The V end lost 5 bases, the J end lost 0 bases, and 11 bases lay between the germline ends. CDR3 sequence (DNA): TGCGCCAGCAGTTTTGGGGGGACCTCCTACGAGCAGTACTTC. It yields the protein CASSFGGTSYEQYF.

CDR3 amino acids: CASSLVDRESPLHF. CDR3 coding DNA: TGTGCCAGCAGTTTAGTGGACAGGGAATCACCCCTCCACTTT. This chain uses TRBV27 with TRBJ1-6, with 8 positions matching TRBD1. Germline CDR1 MNHEY, CDR2 SMNVEV (reference sequence). The V gene end was trimmed by 2 bases and the J gene end by 10 bases; junction bases not matched to a gene: 4. The CDR3 is 14 amino acids.

CDR3: CASRPPGQAFYEQYF. The CDR3 DNA follows: TGTGCCAGCAGACCCCCGGGACAGGCCTTCTACGAGCAGTACTTC. The J gene is TRBJ2-7, the V gene TRBV6-5; the match to TRBD1 covers 8 bases. The germline V gene has CDR1 MNHEY and CDR2 SVGAGI. Germline trimming cut 6 bases from V and 3 bases from J; bases unmatched to any gene: 10. This CDR3 is built from 15 residues.

The rearrangement uses TRBV9 and TRBJ1-6; TRBD1 matches 7 bases. The CDR3 is 16 residues long. The germline V gene has CDR1 SGDLS and CDR2 YYNGEE. V lost 3 bases and J lost 8; bases outside the gene matches: 11. The CDR3 here is CASSADPGRGDSPLHF. The DNA of the CDR3 is TGTGCCAGCAGCGCCGACCCGGGCAGGGGGGATTCACCCCTCCACTTT.

This rearrangement joins TRBV3-1 (or the pseudogene TRBV3-2) to TRBJ2-1; 10 positions match TRBD2. CDR1 and CDR2 from the germline V gene are LGHDT and YNNKEL (reference sequence). This CDR3 region has 15 residues. J gave up 5 bases and V 0 bases, and 1 base lay outside the gene matches. CDR3 loop: CASSQDTSGNNEQFF. In nucleotides, the CDR3 is TGTGCCAGCAGCCAAGATACTAGCGGGAACAATGAGCAGTTCTTC.

This clone was seen only a few times. V usage is TRBV27 and J usage is TRBJ1-6; D remains ambiguous. Per the germline V gene, CDR1 is MNHEY and CDR2 is SMNVEV (reference sequence). V lost 5 bases and J 8 bases, leaving 10 bases between the germline ends. CDR3 length: 13 amino acids. In DNA, the CDR3 is TGTGCCAGCAGTCTTCGACGGGATTCACCCCTCCACTTT. Its translation: CASSLRRDSPLHF.

The rearrangement uses TRBV18 and TRBJ1-2, with 11 bases identical to TRBD1. The CDR3 has 15 residues. The V gene's germline CDR1 is KGHSH and CDR2 LQKENI. Trimming removed 5 bases from V and 8 bases from J; junction bases left unmatched: 10. CDR3 bases: TGTGCCAGCTCAACTGGACAGGGGGCGGCTAGCGGCTACACCTTC. It encodes CASSTGQGAASGYTF.

V is TRBV5-1 and J is TRBJ1-3; no clear D gene. CDR3 length: 15 amino acids. Germline V lookup: CDR1 SGHRS, CDR2 YFSETQ. The V and J ends lost 5 bases and 0 bases respectively, with 12 bases between them. The CDR3 bases are TGCGCCAGCAGTTTGAACTTCCTCTCTGGAAACACCATATATTTT. Translation: CASSLNFLSGNTIYF.

A single count supports this clone. V and J are TRBV4-1 and TRBJ2-1; D not resolved. V shed 0 bases and J shed 5 bases, with 14 bases lying between them. Germline values: CDR1 MGHRA, CDR2 YSYEKL. This CDR3 contains 16 residues. The CDR3 DNA is TGCGCCAGCAGCCAAGAGGCACCGTCTAGAAACAATGAGCAGTTCTTC. Amino acids: CASSQEAPSRNNEQFF.

J is TRBJ2-7 and V is TRBV4-1; D is possibly TRBD2 (5 bases). This CDR3 is built from 15 residues. With 0 bases removed from V and 4 bases from J, the gap between germline ends came to 13 bases. The germline gives CDR1 MGHRA, CDR2 YSYEKL. As DNA, the CDR3 is TGCGCCAGCAGCCAAGATAGGGCCGGGGTTTACGAGCAGTACTTC. Translating it yields CASSQDRAGVYEQYF.

V usage is TRBV3-1 (or the pseudogene TRBV3-2) and J usage is TRBJ2-7; no reliable D call. This CDR3 is built from 12 residues. The V gene's germline CDR1 is LGHDT and CDR2 YNNKEL (reference sequence). Trimming cost V 1 base and J 4 bases, with 5 bases left between them. DNA for the CDR3: TGTGCCAGCAGCCAAGTTAGATACGAGCAGTACTTC. It codes for CASSQVRYEQYF.

This rearrangement joins TRBV19 to TRBJ1-1, with 7 positions matching TRBD1. The trim removed 10 bases at V and 4 bases at J, leaving 9 bases unmatched. Germline-derived CDR1 and CDR2 are LNHDA and SQIVND (reference sequence). There are 13 residues in the CDR3. CDR3 region: CATRDSFLTEAFF. The CDR3 bases are TGTGCCACTAGGGACAGTTTCCTCACTGAAGCTTTCTTT.

This clone came up many times. This chain links TRBV6-2 or TRBV6-3 with TRBJ1-5; no definite D call. The CDR3 contains 14 residues. V was cut by 5 bases and J by 5 bases, with 13 bases left in between. CDR1 MNHEY and CDR2 SVGEGT come from the germline V gene. CDR3 bases: TGTGCCAGCAGTCCCACACGCGGCGATCAGCCCCAGCATTTT. Encoded protein: CASSPTRGDQPQHF.

V is TRBV6-5 and J is TRBJ2-2; the D gene is possibly TRBD2 (7 bases). There are 14 residues in the CDR3. With 7 bases removed from V and 6 bases from J, the gap between germline ends came to 15 bases. Germline values: CDR1 MNHEY, CDR2 SVGAGI. The CDR3 here is CASTLGGASGELFF. DNA of the CDR3: TGTGCCAGCACCCTGGGGGGGGCCTCCGGGGAGCTGTTTTTT.

The chain combines TRBV10-2 with TRBJ1-2, with D perhaps TRBD1 (5 bases). Trimming shortened V by 2 bases and J by 6 bases, and 16 bases separated the two germline ends. CDR1 and CDR2 (germline): WSHSY, SAAADI. The CDR3 is 15 amino acids. The CDR3 DNA follows: TGCGCCAGCAGTGAGGTTGGCAGGGTGTACGATGGCTACACCTTC. Amino acids: CASSEVGRVYDGYTF.

Regarding this clone: Other DNA sequences in this sample translate to the same CDR3. The chain couples TRBV30 to TRBJ2-7; D is unresolved. Trimming pared 2 bases from V and 1 base from J, leaving 6 bases between. Germline lookup yields CDR1 GTSNPN and CDR2 SVGIG (reference sequence). This CDR3 contains 12 residues. CDR3 protein: CAWSPSSYEQYF. CDR3 DNA: TGTGCCTGGAGTCCTTCTTCCTACGAGCAGTACTTC.

The chain uses TRBV7-3 and TRBJ2-1, with D perhaps matching TRBD2 (5 bases). The CDR3 is made up of 17 amino acids. Trimming shortened V by 1 base and J by 7 bases, and 20 bases separated the two germline ends. Germline V lookup: CDR1 SGHTA, CDR2 FQGTGA. CDR3 DNA: TGTGCCAGCAGCTTAAAGAAAACAGTGATTCGGGGAAATGAGCAGTTCTTC. As protein: CASSLKKTVIRGNEQFF.

The rearrangement uses TRBV7-7 and TRBJ2-3; D is perhaps TRBD2 (6 bases). Germline V CDR1 and CDR2: SSHAT, FNYEAQ (reference sequence). The CDR3 spans 14 residues. V was clipped by 5 bases and J by 6 bases, with 15 bases between them. The CDR3 nucleotides read TGTGCCAGCAGCCCGGGACTCGGTGGGGATACGCAGTATTTT. Its translation is CASSPGLGGDTQYF.

The genes are TRBV9 and TRBJ1-2; perhaps TRBD1 as D (5 bases). Trimming pared 3 bases from V and 6 bases from J, leaving 27 bases between. CDR1 and CDR2 from the germline V gene are SGDLS and YYNGEE. The CDR3 has 18 amino acids. CDR3 DNA sequence: TGTGCCAGCAGCGGAGGGGAGGCGGGGGAGCATCCAGCGGATGGCTACACCTTC. Protein: CASSGGEAGEHPADGYTF.

The chain uses TRBV19 and TRBJ2-1, with 9 bases fitting TRBD2. Germline CDR1 and CDR2: LNHDA and SQIVND (reference sequence). CDR3 length: 15 amino acids. V dropped 4 bases and J dropped 9; count of bases not matched to a gene: 10. The CDR3 loop is CASSTIGSGGSEQFF. CDR3 in DNA: TGTGCCAGTAGTACAATCGGGAGCGGGGGGTCTGAGCAGTTCTTC.

The rearrangement joins TRBV12-3 or TRBV12-4 to TRBJ2-7; 7 nucleotides line up with TRBD2. CDR3 length: 12 amino acids. Trimming removed 8 bases from V and 7 bases from J; junction bases left unmatched: 8. The CDR3 protein is CASGYSGVEQYF. CDR3 coding DNA: TGTGCCAGCGGATACAGCGGGGTGGAGCAGTACTTC.

The chain couples TRBV3-1 (or the pseudogene TRBV3-2) to TRBJ2-1; 13 nucleotides align to TRBD2. The germline gives CDR1 LGHDT, CDR2 YNNKEL (reference sequence). V dropped 4 bases and J dropped 7; count of bases not matched to a gene: 7. The CDR3 covers 16 residues. The CDR3 DNA reads TGTGCCAGCAGCCCACCACCGGGACTAGCGGGGAATGAGCAGTTCTTC. This translates into CASSPPPGLAGNEQFF.

V and J are TRBV7-7 and TRBJ2-5; 12 bases are a match to TRBD2. Germline lookup yields CDR1 SSHAT and CDR2 FNYEAQ (reference sequence). The junction had 14 bases not matched to a gene; V was cut back by 6 bases and J by 3 bases. The CDR3 spans 18 residues. CDR3 nucleotide sequence: TGTGCCAGCAGTCTGAGACTAGCGGGGGCAAAGGCCAAAGAGACCCAGTACTTC. Residues: CASSLRLAGAKAKETQYF.

CDR3 loop: CASSKSSLGQGEAFF. The DNA for the CDR3 is TGTGCCAGCAGCAAAAGCTCTTTGGGACAGGGTGAAGCTTTCTTT. The chain couples TRBV21-1 to TRBJ1-1; TRBD1 reflects the table's D call only, with no check against the DNA. TRBV21-1 has pseudogene status. The CDR3 length is 15 residues.

The gene calls are TRBV18 and TRBJ2-3; D may be TRBD2 (5 bases). This CDR3 is 15 amino acids long. Germline V lookup: CDR1 KGHSH, CDR2 LQKENI. The germline V and J ends were trimmed by 3 bases and 2 bases, with 12 bases remaining between them. CDR3 protein: CASSPSRGTTDTQYF. The CDR3 coding sequence is TGTGCCAGCTCACCGTCACGGGGAACCACAGATACGCAGTATTTT.

This chain joins TRBV2 and TRBJ1-1; TRBD1 matches 8 bases. The V and J ends lost 3 bases and 1 base, in that order; junction bases with no gene match: 4. Germline V gives CDR1 SNHLY, CDR2 FYNNEI. The CDR3 is 15 amino acids. The CDR3 is CASSEAGGRNTEAFF. In DNA, the CDR3 is TGTGCCAGCAGTGAGGCAGGGGGCCGGAACACTGAAGCTTTCTTT. Full variable domain (remainder filled in from reference TRBV2 and TRBJ1-1): EPEVTQTPSHQVTQMGQEVILRCVPISNHLYFYWYRQILGQKVEFLVSFYNNEISEKSEIFDDQFSVERPDGSNFTLKIRSTKLEDSAMYFCASSEAGGRNTEAFFGQGTRLTVV.

The chain couples TRBV19 to TRBJ2-1, with 9 bases matching TRBD1. In germline, CDR1 is LNHDA, CDR2 SQIVND (reference sequence). With V trimmed by 6 bases and J by 8 bases, 8 bases remained unmatched. The CDR3 extends over 14 amino acids. CDR3 in amino acids: CASRTKQGAYEQFF. The CDR3 nucleotides read TGTGCCAGTAGGACTAAACAGGGGGCCTATGAGCAGTTCTTC.

V gene TRBV7-9 combines with J gene TRBJ1-5; D is possibly TRBD1 (5 bases). CDR3 length: 14 residues. V was trimmed by 4 bases and J by 1 base, leaving 8 bases between them. The germline gives CDR1 SEHNR, CDR2 FQNEAQ (reference sequence). The CDR3 coding sequence is TGTGCCAGCAGCTCCGGACAAAGCAATCAGCCCCAGCATTTT. This encodes CASSSGQSNQPQHF.